The 12 T cell receptor beta chains below come from one sample, sequenced in a study of cytotoxic CD8 clonotypes in ibrutinib-treated CLL. The assay was immunoSEQ multiplex PCR, and TCRdb's table has in-frame clones only and misses some. The repertoire has 150,000 to 200,000 clones, about 72% of them found once; the top ten carry around an eighth. Source: PBMCs, taken after 24 months of ibrutinib treatment. These receptors were obtained from a human donor with chronic lymphocytic leukemia.

The chain joins TRBV30 to TRBJ2-6; TRBD1 matches at 7 bases. The length of the CDR3 is 15 residues. V gave up 5 bases and J gave up 3 bases; unmatched junction bases: 7. Germline V gives CDR1 GTSNPN, CDR2 SVGIG (reference sequence). The CDR3 spells CAWLNRGGGANVLTF. In nucleotides, the CDR3 is TGTGCCTGGCTTAACAGGGGTGGTGGGGCCAACGTCCTGACTTTC.

The rearrangement uses TRBV7-3 and TRBJ2-7; the match to TRBD1 covers 7 bases. Germline V gene sequence: CDR1 SGHTA, CDR2 FQGTGA. J gave up 5 bases and V 5 bases, and 6 bases lay outside the gene matches. CDR3 length: 13 residues. Written as DNA, the CDR3 is TGTGCCAGCAGCCTACATCAGGGGGACGAGCAGTACTTC. Protein: CASSLHQGDEQYF. Looking up the rest from reference TRBV7-3 and TRBJ2-7 gives the full variable domain: GAGVSQTPSNKVTEKGKYVELRCDPISGHTALYWYRQSLGQGPEFLIYFQGTGAADDSGLPNDRFFAVRPEGSVSTLKIQRTERGDSAVYLCASSLHQGDEQYFGPGTRLTVT.

The rearrangement joins TRBV5-5 to TRBJ1-4; 9 bases align to TRBD1. The CDR3 is made up of 16 amino acids. V was clipped by 2 bases and J by 5 bases; unmatched bases: 7. Germline assignment: CDR1 SGHKS and CDR2 YYEKEE (reference sequence). Written as DNA, the CDR3 is TGTGCCAGCAGCTTCCGTGACAGGGGGAGGAATGAAAAACTGTTTTTT. Protein: CASSFRDRGRNEKLFF.

The J gene is TRBJ2-4, the V gene TRBV27; the D call may be TRBD1 or TRBD2 (5 bases each). The ends were cut back, 0 bases at V and 0 bases at J, with 9 bases in the middle. Germline loops: CDR1 MNHEY, CDR2 SMNVEV (reference sequence). This CDR3 is 16 amino acids long. The CDR3 DNA reads TGTGCCAGCAGTTTATCCTACGGGACAGCCAAAAACATTCAGTACTTC. As protein: CASSLSYGTAKNIQYF.

V gene TRBV7-3 combines with J gene TRBJ1-5; D unresolved. Looked up from germline, CDR1 is SGHTA and CDR2 is FQGTGA. The CDR3 is 13 amino acids. V lost 5 bases, J lost 5 bases, and 10 bases lay in between. The CDR3 region is CASSPNRDQPQHF. DNA of the CDR3: TGTGCCAGCAGCCCCAATAGGGATCAGCCCCAGCATTTT. The variable domain in full, completed from reference TRBV7-3 and TRBJ1-5, reads GAGVSQTPSNKVTEKGKYVELRCDPISGHTALYWYRQSLGQGPEFLIYFQGTGAADDSGLPNDRFFAVRPEGSVSTLKIQRTERGDSAVYLCASSPNRDQPQHFGDGTRLSIL.

This clone has more than one count but fewer than ten. The CDR3 sequence is CASSAPGQGADTGELFF. The CDR3 bases are TGTGCCAGTAGTGCACCGGGACAGGGGGCGGACACCGGGGAGCTGTTTTTT. The chain combines TRBV19 with TRBJ2-2; 12 bases map to TRBD1. Germline CDR1 reads LNHDA; CDR2 reads SQIVND (reference sequence). Germline trimming cut 5 bases from V and 3 bases from J; bases unmatched to any gene: 7. This CDR3 region has 17 residues.

The chain is built from TRBV18 and TRBJ2-7; possibly TRBD2 for D (7 bases). V was pared by 4 bases and J by 1 base, with 14 bases between. CDR1 and CDR2 from the germline V gene are KGHSH and LQKENI. This CDR3 is 15 amino acids long. The CDR3 reads CASSLAQGGSYEQYF. Written as DNA, the CDR3 is TGTGCCAGCTCACTAGCACAGGGAGGGTCCTACGAGCAGTACTTC.

The genes are TRBV5-6 and TRBJ2-2, with D possibly TRBD2 on 6 matching bases. The V end was cut by 3 bases, the J end by 6 bases, with 15 bases between. Per the germline V gene, CDR1 is SGHDT and CDR2 is YYEEEE. This CDR3 region has 15 residues. CDR3 coding DNA: TGTGCCAGCAGCTCCCCCGGGACTTCCCCCGGGGAGCTGTTTTTT. Its translation: CASSSPGTSPGELFF.

V gene TRBV5-4 combines with J gene TRBJ1-2; D gene uncertain. V was pared by 2 bases and J by 5 bases, with 16 bases between. CDR3 length equals 15 residues. From germline, CDR1 is SGHNT and CDR2 YYREEE (reference sequence). CDR3 residues: CASSLGGLAPYGYTF. DNA for the CDR3: TGTGCCAGCAGCTTAGGAGGGCTAGCCCCATATGGCTACACCTTC.

The chain combines TRBV7-2 with TRBJ1-5; 7 nucleotides line up with TRBD1. The CDR3 sequence is 14 residues long. Germline trimming cut 5 bases from V and 5 bases from J; bases unmatched to any gene: 6. The germline gives CDR1 SGHTA, CDR2 FQGNSA. The CDR3 nucleotides read TGTGCCAGCAGCGCACCAGGGGGACATCAGCCCCAGCATTTT. Amino acid sequence: CASSAPGGHQPQHF. The full variable domain, with the rest looked up from reference TRBV7-2 and TRBJ1-5, is GAGVSQSPSNKVTEKGKDVELRCDPISGHTALYWYRQSLGQGLEFLIYFQGNSAPDKSGLPSDRFSAERTGGSVSTLTIQRTQQEDSAVYLCASSAPGGHQPQHFGDGTRLSIL.

This clone was counted a few times. This chain uses TRBV11-2 with TRBJ2-2; TRBD2 might be the D (5 bases). The germline V gene encodes CDR1 SGHAT and CDR2 FQNNGV. Deletions cut 5 bases from V and 4 bases from J, with 8 bases between. The CDR3 is made up of 13 amino acids. The CDR3 DNA sequence: TGTGCCAGCAGCCCCGGGATCACCGGGGAGCTGTTTTTT. Amino acid sequence: CASSPGITGELFF.

The chain is built from TRBV18 and TRBJ2-5, with 9 nucleotides matching TRBD1. Germline values: CDR1 KGHSH, CDR2 LQKENI. This CDR3 spans 14 amino acids. The junction had 0 bases not matched to a gene; V was cut back by 2 bases and J by 2 bases. CDR3 region: CASSPDRGQETQYF. CDR3 in DNA: TGTGCCAGCTCACCAGACAGGGGGCAAGAGACCCAGTACTTC.